The T cell receptor (beta chain) described here comes from a study of OX40 agonist ivuxolimab in advanced cancers. At the level of the whole study: The costimulatory receptor OX40 (CD134) was targeted by ivuxolimab, a fully human IgG2 agonistic monoclonal antibody. Of the roughly 52 dose-escalation patients, hepatocellular carcinoma was present in about 20, melanoma in some 15, renal cell carcinoma in 9 and head and neck cancer in 9. Intravenous ivuxolimab was administered to patients every 2 weeks at six dose levels: 0.01, 0.1, 0.3, 1.5, 3 and 10 mg/kg. Prior anti-PD-1, anti-PD-L1 or anti-CTLA-4 therapy was permitted, and 35% to 40% of dose-escalation patients had received checkpoint inhibitors. The dose-escalation cohort was about 83% male with a mean age of about 58 years, ranging from about 20 to 80. The paper reports the monotherapy dose-escalation portion (N ≈ 50 patients) of the phase I ivuxolimab trial. Peripheral TCRbeta sequencing was intended to test whether TCR sequence diversity was altered and clonal T-cell expansion was caused by ivuxolimab. Three dose-escalation patients achieved partial responses, one with hepatocellular carcinoma and two with cutaneous melanoma.

To sequence the TCRbeta CDR3 region, genomic DNA was isolated from the sorted cells. The immunoSEQ Assay was used for sequencing of TCRbeta CDR3 regions. TCRdb's version of the immuneACCESS table is confined to in-frame rearrangements and falls short of the full clone set. An unresolved V gene accounts for under half of the shortfall where checked; the remainder is of unknown origin. For this sample there are 30,000 to 40,000 clones; 70% to 80% appear just once. The ten largest account for 10% to 11% of the sample. Remarks on this clone: The clone's antigen remains unknown. A read error may produce the germline difference seen at one junction end.

The CDR3, from cysteine to phenylalanine, totals 14 residues. The CDR3 DNA has 42 bases and is translated from base 1. Taken from the germline V gene (reference sequence), the CDR1 and CDR2 loops are SGHNT and YYREEE. General study outcomes and caveats: Low levels of normalized T-cell clonal expansion were also seen in some nonresponding patients. Which antigens the clonally expanded peripheral T cells were specific for was not determined. After ivuxolimab, CD8+ T cells had more expanded clones than CD4+ T cells on average. In the 0.1-3.0 mg/kg groups, partial responders were among the patients with the lowest normalized peripheral clonal expansion, particularly in CD8+ T cells. Clonal expansion of both CD4+ and CD8+ blood T cells was observed from baseline to week 6 at doses 0.1 to 3.0 mg/kg.

Patients with autoimmune disease history or receiving systemic immunosuppression were excluded from the trial. Peripheral blood for TCR sequencing was drawn from every dose cohort at baseline, at cycle 4 day 1 and at cycle 7 day 1. The samples were drawn from a first-in-human, open-label, multicenter phase I dose-escalation trial of ivuxolimab. Adults with locally advanced or metastatic head and neck squamous cell, hepatocellular, melanoma or renal cell carcinoma were enrolled in the trial. Before TCR sequencing, CD4+ and CD8+ T cells were separately sorted from peripheral blood. Sequencing was performed on CD4+ or CD8+ T cells sorted from blood, taken in a trial of the OX40 agonist ivuxolimab. This receptor was taken from an adult with an advanced solid tumor such as melanoma, head and neck, liver or kidney cancer. The rearranged segments are TRBV5-4 and TRBJ1-2, with the D gene uncertain. The CDR3 loop reads CASSQNSVNYGYTF. The DNA sequence is TGCGCCAGCAGCCAAAATTCGGTGAACTATGGCTACACCTTC.